Each of the 6 T cell receptor beta chains below was sequenced from the same sample in a study of T-cell reconstitution after alpha-beta-depleted transplantation in children (dated by TCRdb to about 2016). Explained via the paper, the treatment or condition label denotes: allogeneic hematopoietic cell transplantation with graft depleted of TCRalphabeta T cells and CD19 B cells. Libraries were built with PCR. The instrument given in TCRdb is Illumina HiSeq 2500. TCR libraries were prepared with molecular barcoding, using unique molecular identifiers to normalize TCRbeta repertoire quantification. TCRdb reanalyzed the raw reads on its own, using fastp at Q25 for trimming and MiXCR for clone calling, and kept in-frame beta chains. Duplicate CDR3 protein sequences are folded into a single record with the most common DNA and genes. The sample data list 480,000 or so distinct CDR3 sequences, and approximately 10% of these were observed just once. Roughly 2% of the sample comes from the top ten.

Sequences were derived from PBMCs, sampled before TCRalphabeta/CD19-depleted stem cell transplant. These TCRs come from a child aged 2-15 years with inherited bone marrow failure, due to receive a stem cell transplant.

V is TRBV20-1 and J is TRBJ2-1, with D unclear. CDR3 length: 13 amino acids. V was shortened by 6 bases and J by 0 bases, with 9 bases between the two germline ends. Germline assignment: CDR1 DFQATT and CDR2 SNEGSKA (reference sequence). The CDR3 is CSAVYSSYNEQFF. Written as DNA, the CDR3 is TGCAGTGCCGTTTATAGCTCCTACAATGAGCAGTTCTTC.

This clonotype has ten or more counts. This chain uses TRBV4-3 with TRBJ2-1, with 12 nucleotides matching TRBD2. This CDR3 contains 16 residues. CDR1 and CDR2 from the germline V gene are LGHNA and YSLEER. J gave up 9 bases and V 0 bases, and 6 bases lay outside the gene matches. The CDR3 is CASSQEGLAGSGEQFF. For the CDR3, the DNA is TGCGCCAGCAGCCAAGAGGGACTAGCGGGCTCGGGTGAGCAGTTCTTC.

The sample holds many counts of this clonotype. V is TRBV18 and J is TRBJ2-5, with TRBD2 matching over 9 bases. J was trimmed by 2 bases and V by 3 bases; bases with no gene match: 7. The CDR3 length is 16 residues. Germline CDR1 KGHSH, CDR2 LQKENI. CDR3 loop: CASSPALAGIQETQYF. DNA of the CDR3: TGTGCCAGCTCACCGGCCCTAGCGGGAATTCAAGAGACCCAGTACTTC.

This chain connects TRBV5-1 to TRBJ1-4, with a tentative D call TRBD1 (6 bases). There are 15 residues in the CDR3. Trimming cost V 1 base and J 1 base, with 8 bases left between them. Germline assignment: CDR1 SGHRS and CDR2 YFSETQ. The CDR3 DNA follows: TGCGCCAGCAGCTTGACCAGGGGAACTAATGAAAAACTGTTTTTT. Translation gives CASSLTRGTNEKLFF.

This clonotype has more than one count but fewer than ten. The V and J genes are TRBV4-1 and TRBJ1-4, with a tentative D call TRBD1 (5 bases). V was cut by 2 bases and J by 11 bases, with 18 bases left in between. The CDR3 runs to 15 residues. Per germline, CDR1 MGHRA and CDR2 YSYEKL. The CDR3 DNA is TGCGCCAGCAGCCAAACTTTTATAGGGGCTAGGAAACTGTTTTTT. Amino acid sequence: CASSQTFIGARKLFF.

The chain recombines TRBV29-1 with TRBJ2-7; 7 bases are shared with TRBD1. The V gene end was trimmed by 1 base and the J gene end by 1 base; junction bases not matched to a gene: 7. The CDR3 spans 15 residues. Germline assignment: CDR1 SQVTM and CDR2 ANQGSEA. CDR3 sequence: CSVEGLGTASYEQYF. The CDR3 region has the DNA TGCAGCGTTGAAGGACTCGGGACAGCTTCCTACGAGCAGTACTTC.